This T cell receptor (beta chain) is drawn from a study of blood T cell repertoires in COVID-19. TCRdb's copy holds only in-frame clones and misses some; the assay was immunoSEQ multiplex PCR. The sample holds tens of thousands of clones, 82% seen once. This CDR3 region has 14 residues. V gave up 3 bases and J gave up 0 bases, with 8 bases separating them. In germline, CDR1 is LNHDA, CDR2 SQIVND (reference sequence). The sequence was collected from a woman aged 80 or over with acute or convalescent COVID-19. Sequencing input: peripheral blood. The chain carries TRBV19 and TRBJ1-1; no clear D gene. The CDR3 loop is CASSIGLLNTEAFF. The CDR3 region has the DNA TGTGCCAGTAGTATCGGACTCTTGAACACTGAAGCTTTCTTT. Full variable domain (remainder filled in from reference TRBV19 and TRBJ1-1): DGGITQSPKYLFRKEGQNVTLSCEQNLNHDAMYWYRQDPGQGLRLIYYSQIVNDFQKGDIAEGYSVSREKKESFPLTVTSAQKNPTAFYLCASSIGLLNTEAFFGQGTRLTVV.